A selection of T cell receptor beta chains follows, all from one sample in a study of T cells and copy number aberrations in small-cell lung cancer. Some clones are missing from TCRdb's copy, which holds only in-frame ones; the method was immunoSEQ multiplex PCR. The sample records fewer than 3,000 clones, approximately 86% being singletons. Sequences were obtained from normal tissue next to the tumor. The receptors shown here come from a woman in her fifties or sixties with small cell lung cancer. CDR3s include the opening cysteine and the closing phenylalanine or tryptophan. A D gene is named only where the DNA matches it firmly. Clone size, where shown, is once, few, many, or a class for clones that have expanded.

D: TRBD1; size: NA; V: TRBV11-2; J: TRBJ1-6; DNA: TGTGCCAGCAGCTTGACAGGGGATTCACCCCTCCACTTT; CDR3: CASSLTGDSPLHF
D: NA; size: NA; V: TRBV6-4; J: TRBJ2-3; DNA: TGTGCCAGCAGTGACTCTGCTAGAGGGGACACAGATACGCAGTATTTT; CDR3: CASSDSARGDTDTQYF
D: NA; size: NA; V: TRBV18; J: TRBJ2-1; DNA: TGTGCCAGCTCACCGCCCGATTTAGTCTACAATGAGCAGTTCTTC; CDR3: CASSPPDLVYNEQFF
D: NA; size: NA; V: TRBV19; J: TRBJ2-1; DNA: TGTGCCAGTAGTATTGGGACTCTCAATGAGCAGTTCTTC; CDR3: CASSIGTLNEQFF
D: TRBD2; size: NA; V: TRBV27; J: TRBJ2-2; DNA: TGTGCCAGCAGTCCCCTCAGCGGGGGGCGGGTCGGGGAGCTGTTTTTT; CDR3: CASSPLSGGRVGELFF
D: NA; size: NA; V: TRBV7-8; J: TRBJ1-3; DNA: TGTGCCAGCAGCTTAGTTGGCAGGTCCTCTGGAAACACCATATATTTT; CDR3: CASSLVGRSSGNTIYF
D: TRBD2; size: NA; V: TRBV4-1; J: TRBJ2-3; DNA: TGCGCCAGCAGCCAAGACCTAAGCGGGAGGGGAGCAGATACGCAGTATTTT; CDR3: CASSQDLSGRGADTQYF
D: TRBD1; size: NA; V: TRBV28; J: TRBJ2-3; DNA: TGTGCCAGCAGAAAGGGACAGCACGGAGCAGATACGCAGTATTTT; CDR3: CASRKGQHGADTQYF
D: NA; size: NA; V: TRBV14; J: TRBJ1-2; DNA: TGTGCCAGCAGCCGGGACACTAAGAACTATGGCTACACCTTC; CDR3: CASSRDTKNYGYTF
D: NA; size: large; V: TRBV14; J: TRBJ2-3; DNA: TGTGCCAGCAGCCAAGGGGTGTCCCTTAGCACAGATACGCAGTATTTT; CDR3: CASSQGVSLSTDTQYF
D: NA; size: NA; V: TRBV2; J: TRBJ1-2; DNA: TGTGCCAGCACAGGAGAATCTAAAGGCTACACCTTC; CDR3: CASTGESKGYTF
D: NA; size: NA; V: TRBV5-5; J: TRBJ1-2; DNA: TGTGCCAGCAGCTTGGACAGGGATGGCTACACCTTC; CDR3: CASSLDRDGYTF
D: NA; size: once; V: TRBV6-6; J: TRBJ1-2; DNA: TGTGCCAGCGGGACCTTGACTAACTATGGCTACACCTTC; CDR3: CASGTLTNYGYTF
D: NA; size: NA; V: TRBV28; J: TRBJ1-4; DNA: TGTGCCAGCAGTTCATCCCGTGGGGGGCTTAATGAAAAACTGTTTTTT; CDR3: CASSSSRGGLNEKLFF
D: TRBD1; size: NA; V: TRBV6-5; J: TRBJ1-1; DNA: TGTGCCAGCAGTTACTTAGGGACAGGGGGGGAAGCTTTCTTT; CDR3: CASSYLGTGGEAFF
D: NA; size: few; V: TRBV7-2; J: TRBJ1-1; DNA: TGTGCCAGCAGCTTAGCTTATGGGGAGAACCAAGCTTTCTTT; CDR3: CASSLAYGENQAFF
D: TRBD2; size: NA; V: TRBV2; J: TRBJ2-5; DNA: TGTGCCAGCGGCCGGGGGGGCCCGTACCAAGAGACCCAGTACTTC; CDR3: CASGRGGPYQETQYF
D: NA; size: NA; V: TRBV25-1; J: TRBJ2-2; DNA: TGTGCCAGCACTCCAAAGGAAGGCCACGCGAACACCGGGGAGCTGTTTTTT; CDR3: CASTPKEGHANTGELFF
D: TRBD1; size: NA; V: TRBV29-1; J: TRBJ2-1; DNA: TGCAGCGTTGCCTCGGACAGGTACAATGAGCAGTTCTTC; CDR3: CSVASDRYNEQFF
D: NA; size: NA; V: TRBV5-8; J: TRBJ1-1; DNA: TGTGCCAGCAGCTTGGGAGGAATTGCTGAAGCTTTCTTT; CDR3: CASSLGGIAEAFF
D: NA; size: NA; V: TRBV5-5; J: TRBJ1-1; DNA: TGTGCCAGCAGCTTGACAGCCAACACTGAAGCTTTCTTT; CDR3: CASSLTANTEAFF
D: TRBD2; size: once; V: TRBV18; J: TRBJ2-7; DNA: TGTGCCAGCTCACCACAGCGGGAGGGCTACGAGCAGTACTTC; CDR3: CASSPQREGYEQYF
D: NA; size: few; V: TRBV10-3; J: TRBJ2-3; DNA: TGTGCCATCACCCAGGGGGGGGAAGGGGGCACAGATACGCAGTATTTT; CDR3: CAITQGGEGGTDTQYF
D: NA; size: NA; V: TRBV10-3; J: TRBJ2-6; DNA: TGTGCCATCAGTGAAGGACAGCCGAGCTCTGGGGCCAACGTTCTGACTTTC; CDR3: CAISEGQPSSGANVLTF
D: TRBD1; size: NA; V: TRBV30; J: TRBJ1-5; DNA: TGTGCCTGGAGTGTAGGGGGCGATCAGCCCCAGCATTTT; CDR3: CAWSVGGDQPQHF
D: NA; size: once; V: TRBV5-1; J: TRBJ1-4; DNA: TGCGCCAGCGGTGGAGGGGTCGGCGAAAAACTGTTTTTT; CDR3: CASGGGVGEKLFF
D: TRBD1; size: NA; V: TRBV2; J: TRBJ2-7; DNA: TGTGCCAGCAGTGAATCCCAGGGGGACGAGCAGTACTTC; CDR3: CASSESQGDEQYF
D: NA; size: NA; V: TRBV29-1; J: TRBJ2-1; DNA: TGCAGCGTTGAAGATCGCGGGATTAGCTCCTACAATGAGCAGTTCTTC; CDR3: CSVEDRGISSYNEQFF
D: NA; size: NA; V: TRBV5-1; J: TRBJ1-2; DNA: TGCGCCAGCAGCTTGGGATGGGACACAATTAACTATGGCTACACCTTC; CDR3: CASSLGWDTINYGYTF
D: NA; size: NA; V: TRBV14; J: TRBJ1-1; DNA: TGTGCCAGCAGCTCCCATCACACTGAAGCTTTCTTT; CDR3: CASSSHHTEAFF
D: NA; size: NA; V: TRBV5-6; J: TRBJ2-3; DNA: TGTGCCAGCAGCGGGGGGGGGCCTGACACAGATACGCAGTATTTT; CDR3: CASSGGGPDTDTQYF
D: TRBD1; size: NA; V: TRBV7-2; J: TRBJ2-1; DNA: TGTGCCAGCAGCACGGACAGGGGGCCCTACAATGAGCAGTTCTTC; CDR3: CASSTDRGPYNEQFF
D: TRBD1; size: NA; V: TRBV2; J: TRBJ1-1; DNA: TGTGCCAGCAGCCACGAGACAGGGGGCAGAAACACTGAAGCTTTCTTT; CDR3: CASSHETGGRNTEAFF
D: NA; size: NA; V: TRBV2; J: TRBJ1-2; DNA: TGTGCCAGCAGGTTGGGCAGGAGCTATTACACCTTC; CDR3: CASRLGRSYYTF
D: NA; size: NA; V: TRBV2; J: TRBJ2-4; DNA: TGTGCCAGCAGCTCTATCGGGGGTGGAAACATTCAGTACTTT; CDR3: CASSSIGGGNIQYF
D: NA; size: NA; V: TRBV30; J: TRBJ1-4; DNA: TGTGCCTGGAGTGTACCCGAAAAACTGTTTTTT; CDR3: CAWSVPEKLFF
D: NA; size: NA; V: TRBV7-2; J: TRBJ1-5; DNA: TGTGCCAGCAGCTCTAGCAATAATCAGCCCCAGCATTTT; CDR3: CASSSSNNQPQHF
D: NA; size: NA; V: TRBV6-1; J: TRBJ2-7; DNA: TGTGCCAGCAAACCCAGGACAGATTCCTACGAGCAGTACTTC; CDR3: CASKPRTDSYEQYF
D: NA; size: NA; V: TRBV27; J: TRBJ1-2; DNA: TGTGCCACCCAGGACGGAGATAACTATGGCTACACCTTC; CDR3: CATQDGDNYGYTF
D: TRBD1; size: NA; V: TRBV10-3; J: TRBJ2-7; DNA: TGTGCCATCAGCCCGGGACAGGGATCCTCCTACGAGCAGTACTTC; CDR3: CAISPGQGSSYEQYF
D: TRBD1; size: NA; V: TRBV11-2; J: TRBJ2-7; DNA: TGTGCCAGCAGCGAACAGGGGGCGGGCGAGCAGTACTTC; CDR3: CASSEQGAGEQYF
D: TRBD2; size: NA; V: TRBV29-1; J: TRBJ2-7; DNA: TGCAGCGGCAGGACTAGCGGGAGCTACGAGCAGTACTTC; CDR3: CSGRTSGSYEQYF
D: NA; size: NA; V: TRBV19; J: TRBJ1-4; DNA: TGTGCCAGTAGTGCCCGGACATCAACTAATGAAAAACTGTTTTTT; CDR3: CASSARTSTNEKLFF
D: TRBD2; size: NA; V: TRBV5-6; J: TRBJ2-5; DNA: TGTGCCACCTCGGCGGGGGGAACGGGTGAGACCCAGTACTTC; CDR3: CATSAGGTGETQYF